The 13 T cell receptor beta chains presented below share a single source sample, sequenced in a study of Ad26.COV2.S vaccination and SARS-CoV-2 variants. The protocol was immunoSEQ multiplex PCR, while the TCRdb copy is restricted to in-frame clones and leaves out a portion. The top ten clones hold about 1.5% of a sample with about 460,000 clones, roughly 87% of them seen once. The treatment here: around 19 received Ad26.COV2.S at low or high dose, single or two shots; 5 received placebo; per-sample allocation not given. Samples came from day 63 after the first vaccine or placebo injection. The sample here was peripheral blood, taken in a trial of Ad26.COV2.S vaccine versus placebo. These receptors came from a person aged 18-60 years who received the Ad26.COV2.S COVID-19 vaccine or a placebo.

CDR3 sequence reads: CASSQDGGVVTEAFF. The CDR3 DNA reads as TGTGCCAGCAGCCAAGATGGAGGGGTCGTCACTGAAGCTTTCTTT. The chain recombines TRBV3-1 (or the pseudogene TRBV3-2) with TRBJ1-1; D is perhaps TRBD1 (5 bases). With 0 bases removed from V and 4 bases from J, the gap between germline ends came to 12 bases. This CDR3 has 15 amino acids. Germline CDR1 is LGHDT and CDR2 is YNNKEL (reference sequence).

The chain recombines TRBV5-1 with TRBJ1-1, with no clear D. V lost 4 bases, J lost 4 bases, and 14 bases lay in between. The germline V gene encodes CDR1 SGHRS and CDR2 YFSETQ. The CDR3 is made up of 14 amino acids. The chain's CDR3 is CASSSLYGSTEAFF. DNA for the CDR3: TGCGCCAGCAGCAGTTTGTATGGAAGCACTGAAGCTTTCTTT.

The chain has TRBV6-5 and TRBJ1-5; D gene unclear. Germline CDR1 MNHEY, CDR2 SVGAGI. The CDR3 loop spans 15 amino acids. The V end lost 2 bases, the J end lost 0 bases, and 8 bases lay between the germline ends. CDR3 sequence reads: CASSYMGYSNQPQHF. Written as DNA, the CDR3 is TGTGCCAGCAGTTACATGGGGTATAGCAATCAGCCCCAGCATTTT.

DNA for the CDR3: TGCGCCAGCAGCTTGGCCTTATCCACCGGGGAGCTGTTTTTT. It is translated as CASSLALSTGELFF. The chain uses TRBV5-1 and TRBJ2-2; D uncertain. This CDR3 comprises 14 residues. The V gene's germline CDR1 is SGHRS and CDR2 YFSETQ. Trimming took off 0 bases at V and 4 bases at J, with 7 bases between the two ends.

The chain is built from TRBV10-3 and TRBJ2-4; 9 bases agree with TRBD1. This CDR3 comprises 15 residues. With 3 bases clipped from V and 3 bases from J, the junction kept 3 bases outside the gene matches. From germline, CDR1 is ENHRY and CDR2 SYGVKD. Here the CDR3 DNA reads TGTGCCATCAGTGAACAGGGGGCGAGCAAAAACATTCAGTACTTC. Translation gives CAISEQGASKNIQYF.

This chain joins TRBV5-1 and TRBJ1-2, with TRBD1 matching 7 bases. The CDR3 runs to 16 residues. The V segment lost 4 bases and the J segment 4 bases; nucleotides outside the gene matches: 13. CDR1 and CDR2 from the germline V gene are SGHRS and YFSETQ. The CDR3 is CASSATTGRGFYGYTF. CDR3 in DNA: TGCGCCAGCAGCGCCACGACAGGGAGGGGTTTCTATGGCTACACCTTC.

The chain combines TRBV7-2 with TRBJ2-1; TRBD1 is a possible D gene (5 bases). Germline V CDR1 and CDR2: SGHTA, FQGNSA. V lost 5 bases and J lost 0, with 8 bases in between. The CDR3 totals 14 residues. DNA of the CDR3: TGTGCCAGCAGCCCAGGGCGCTCCTACAATGAGCAGTTCTTC. It yields the protein CASSPGRSYNEQFF.

This chain joins TRBV4-2 and TRBJ1-3; unclear D gene. The ends were cut back, 4 bases at V and 2 bases at J, with 15 bases in the middle. Germline lookup yields CDR1 LGHNA and CDR2 YNFKEQ. CDR3 length: 16 residues. Here the CDR3 DNA reads TGTGCCAGCAGCCCCCGGGGAGGGCGAGCTGGAAACACCATATATTTT. The encoded protein is CASSPRGGRAGNTIYF.

The gene calls are TRBV29-1 and TRBJ2-3; D might be TRBD2 (6 bases). V lost 5 bases and J 5 bases, leaving 20 bases between the germline ends. In germline, CDR1 is SQVTM, CDR2 ANQGSEA. This CDR3 is 15 amino acids long. CDR3 nucleotides: TGCAGCGTTCTGGCCCAATCGCCGCGGGGAGATACGCAGTATTTT. It encodes CSVLAQSPRGDTQYF.

The chain is built from TRBV7-9 and TRBJ1-1, with TRBD1 matching 8 bases. V lost 4 bases and J lost 1; bases outside the gene matches: 5. This CDR3 is 15 amino acids long. Looked up from germline, CDR1 is SEHNR and CDR2 is FQNEAQ (reference sequence). The DNA of the CDR3 is TGTGCCAGCAGCTCGGCGGACAGGGAGAACACTGAAGCTTTCTTT. Translated: CASSSADRENTEAFF.

The genes are TRBV4-1 and TRBJ1-4; weak D call: TRBD1 (5 bases). The CDR3 sequence is 17 residues long. Germline V gene data show CDR1 as MGHRA and CDR2 as YSYEKL. V was shortened by 3 bases and J by 0 bases, with 14 bases between the two germline ends. The DNA for the CDR3 is TGCGCCAGCAGCCACGCAGGGACGGCAGCAACTAATGAAAAACTGTTTTTT. This codes for CASSHAGTAATNEKLFF.

The gene calls are TRBV12-5 and TRBJ2-7, with 10 bases matching TRBD1. Germline loops: CDR1 LGHNT, CDR2 FRNRAP. V shed 6 bases and J 5 bases; nucleotides not matched to a gene: 7. The CDR3 sequence is 14 residues long. The DNA for the CDR3 is TGTGCTAGTGGGCCGAGACAGGGGGCCAACGAGCAGTACTTC. This sequence encodes CASGPRQGANEQYF.

This clone has only one observation. V is TRBV3-1 (or the pseudogene TRBV3-2) and J is TRBJ1-1; no definite D call. Trimming stripped 4 bases from V and 2 bases from J, with 8 bases between. The germline V gene has CDR1 LGHDT and CDR2 YNNKEL (reference sequence). The CDR3 runs 13 residues. The CDR3 sequence: CASSPTFNTEAFF. The CDR3 DNA sequence: TGTGCCAGCAGCCCGACGTTTAACACTGAAGCTTTCTTT.